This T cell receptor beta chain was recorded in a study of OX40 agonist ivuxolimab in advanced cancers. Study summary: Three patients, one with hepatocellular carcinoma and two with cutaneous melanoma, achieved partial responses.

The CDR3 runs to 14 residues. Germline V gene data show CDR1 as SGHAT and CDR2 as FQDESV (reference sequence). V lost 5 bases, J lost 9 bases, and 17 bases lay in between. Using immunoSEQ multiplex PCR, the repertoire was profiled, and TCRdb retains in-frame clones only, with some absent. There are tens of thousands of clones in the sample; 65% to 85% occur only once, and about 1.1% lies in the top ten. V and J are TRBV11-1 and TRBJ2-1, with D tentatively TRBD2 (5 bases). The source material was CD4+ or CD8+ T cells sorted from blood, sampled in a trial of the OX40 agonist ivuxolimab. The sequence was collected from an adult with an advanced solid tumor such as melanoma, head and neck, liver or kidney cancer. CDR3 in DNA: TGTGCCAGCAGCCAATTGGAGGTGGGGAGTGAGCAGTTCTTC. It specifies CASSQLEVGSEQFF.